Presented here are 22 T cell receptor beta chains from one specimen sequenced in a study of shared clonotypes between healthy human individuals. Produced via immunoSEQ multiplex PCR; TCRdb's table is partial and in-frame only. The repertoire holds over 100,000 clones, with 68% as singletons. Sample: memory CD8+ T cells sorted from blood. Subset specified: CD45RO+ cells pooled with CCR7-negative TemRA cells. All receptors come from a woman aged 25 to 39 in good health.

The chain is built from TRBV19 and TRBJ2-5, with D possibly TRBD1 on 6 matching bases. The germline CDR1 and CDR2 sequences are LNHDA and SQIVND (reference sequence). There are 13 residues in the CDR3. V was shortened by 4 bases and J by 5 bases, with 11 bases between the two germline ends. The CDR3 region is CASSTRGSETQYF. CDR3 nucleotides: TGTGCCAGTAGTACCAGGGGAAGTGAGACCCAGTACTTC.

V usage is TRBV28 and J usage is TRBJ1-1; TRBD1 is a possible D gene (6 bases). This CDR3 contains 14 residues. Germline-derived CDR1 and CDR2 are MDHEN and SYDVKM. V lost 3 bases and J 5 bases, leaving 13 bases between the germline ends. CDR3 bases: TGTGCCAGCAGTTTCAGGGGCGAGGGAACTGAAGCTTTCTTT. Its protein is CASSFRGEGTEAFF.

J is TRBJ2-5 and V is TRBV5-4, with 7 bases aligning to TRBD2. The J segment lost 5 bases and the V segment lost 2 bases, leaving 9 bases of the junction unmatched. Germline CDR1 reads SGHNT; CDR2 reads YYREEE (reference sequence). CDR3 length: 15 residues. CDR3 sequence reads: CASSFGSGSGETQYF. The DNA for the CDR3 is TGTGCCAGCAGCTTTGGTAGCGGGTCGGGGGAGACCCAGTACTTC.

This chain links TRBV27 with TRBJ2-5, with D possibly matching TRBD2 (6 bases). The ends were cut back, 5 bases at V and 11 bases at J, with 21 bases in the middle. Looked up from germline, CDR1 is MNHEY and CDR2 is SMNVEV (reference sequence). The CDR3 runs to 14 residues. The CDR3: CASSPRPHRREQYF. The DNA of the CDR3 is TGTGCCAGCAGTCCCCGGCCCCACCGGAGGGAGCAGTACTTC.

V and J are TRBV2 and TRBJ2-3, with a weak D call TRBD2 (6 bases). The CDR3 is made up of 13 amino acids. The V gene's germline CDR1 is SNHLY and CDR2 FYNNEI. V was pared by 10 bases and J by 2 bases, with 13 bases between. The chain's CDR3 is CATTPGDTDTQYF. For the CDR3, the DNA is TGTGCCACCACCCCGGGGGACACAGATACGCAGTATTTT.

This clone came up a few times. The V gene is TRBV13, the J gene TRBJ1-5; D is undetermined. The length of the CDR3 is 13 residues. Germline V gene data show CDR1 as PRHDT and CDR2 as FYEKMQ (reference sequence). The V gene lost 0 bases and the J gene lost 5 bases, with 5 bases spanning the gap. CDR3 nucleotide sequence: TGTGCCAGCAGCTTAGGGGGCCATCAGCCCCAGCATTTT. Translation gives CASSLGGHQPQHF.

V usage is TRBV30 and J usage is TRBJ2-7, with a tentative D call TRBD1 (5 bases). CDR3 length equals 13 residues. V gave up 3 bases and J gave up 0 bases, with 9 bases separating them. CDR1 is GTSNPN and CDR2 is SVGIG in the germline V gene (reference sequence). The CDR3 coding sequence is TGTGCCTGGAGGAAGGGGAACTCCTACGAGCAGTACTTC. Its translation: CAWRKGNSYEQYF.

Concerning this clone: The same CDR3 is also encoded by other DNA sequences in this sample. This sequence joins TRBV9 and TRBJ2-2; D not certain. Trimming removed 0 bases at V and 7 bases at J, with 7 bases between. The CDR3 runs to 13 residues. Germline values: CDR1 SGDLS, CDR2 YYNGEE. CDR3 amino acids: CASSVGGVGELFF. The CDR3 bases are TGTGCCAGCAGCGTAGGTGGGGTCGGGGAGCTGTTTTTT. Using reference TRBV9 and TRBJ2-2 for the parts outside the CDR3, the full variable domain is DSGVTQTPKHLITATGQRVTLRCSPRSGDLSVYWYQQSLDQGLQFLIQYYNGEERAKGNILERFSAQQFPDLHSELNLSSLELGDSALYFCASSVGGVGELFFGEGSRLTVL.

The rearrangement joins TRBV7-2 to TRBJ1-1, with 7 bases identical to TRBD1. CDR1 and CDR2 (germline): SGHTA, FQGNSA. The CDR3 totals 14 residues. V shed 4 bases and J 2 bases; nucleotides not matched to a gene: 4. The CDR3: CASSSWDSNTEAFF. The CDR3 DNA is TGTGCCAGCAGCTCTTGGGACAGTAACACTGAAGCTTTCTTT.

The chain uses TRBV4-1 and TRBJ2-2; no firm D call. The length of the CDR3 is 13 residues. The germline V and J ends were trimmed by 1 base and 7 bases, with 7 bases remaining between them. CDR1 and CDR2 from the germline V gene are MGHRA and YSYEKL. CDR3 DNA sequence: TGCGCCAGCAGCCAAGGGTGGAACGGGGAGCTGTTTTTT. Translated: CASSQGWNGELFF.

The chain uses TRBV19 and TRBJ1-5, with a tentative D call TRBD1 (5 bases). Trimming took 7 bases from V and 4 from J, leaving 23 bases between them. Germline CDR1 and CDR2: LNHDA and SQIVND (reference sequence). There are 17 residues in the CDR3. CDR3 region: CASIVNHRAEGNQPQHF. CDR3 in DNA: TGTGCCAGTATTGTCAACCACCGGGCGGAGGGGAATCAGCCCCAGCATTTT.

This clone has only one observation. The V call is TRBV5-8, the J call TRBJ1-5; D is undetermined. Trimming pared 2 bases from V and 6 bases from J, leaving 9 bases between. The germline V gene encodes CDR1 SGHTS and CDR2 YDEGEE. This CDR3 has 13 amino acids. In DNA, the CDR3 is TGTGCCAGCAGCTTAGAGGAGGTTCAGCCCCAGCATTTT. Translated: CASSLEEVQPQHF. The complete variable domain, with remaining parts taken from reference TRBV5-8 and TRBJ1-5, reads EAGVTQSPTHLIKTRGQQATLRCSPISGHTSVYWYQQALGLGLQFLLWYDEGEERNRGNFPPRFSGRQFPNYSSELNVNALELEDSALYLCASSLEEVQPQHFGDGTRLSIL.

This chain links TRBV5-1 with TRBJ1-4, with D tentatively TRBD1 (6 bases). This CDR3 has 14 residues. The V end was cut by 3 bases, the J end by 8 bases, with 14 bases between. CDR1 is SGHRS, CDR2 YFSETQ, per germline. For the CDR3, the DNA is TGCGCCAGCAGCTGGGGGCCACGAAGGGAAAAACTGTTTTTT. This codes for CASSWGPRREKLFF.

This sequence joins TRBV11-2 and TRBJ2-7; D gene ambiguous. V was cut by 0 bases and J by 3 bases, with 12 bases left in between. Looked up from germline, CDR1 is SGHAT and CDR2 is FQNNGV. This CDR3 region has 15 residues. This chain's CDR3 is CASSLDHGHLYEQYF. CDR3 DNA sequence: TGTGCCAGCAGCTTAGATCACGGGCACCTCTACGAGCAGTACTTC.

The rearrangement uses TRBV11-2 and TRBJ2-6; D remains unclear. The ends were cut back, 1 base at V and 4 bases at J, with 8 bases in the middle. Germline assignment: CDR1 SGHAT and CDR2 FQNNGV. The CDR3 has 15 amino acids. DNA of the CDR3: TGTGCCAGCAGCTTAGTACCATCCGGGGCCAACGTCCTGACTTTC. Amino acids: CASSLVPSGANVLTF.

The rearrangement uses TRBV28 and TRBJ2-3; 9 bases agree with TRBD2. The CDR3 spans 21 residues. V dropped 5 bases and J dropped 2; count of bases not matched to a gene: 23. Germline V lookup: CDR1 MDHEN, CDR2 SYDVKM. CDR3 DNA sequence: TGTGCCAGCAGTCCCTTCGGACTAGCGCCGGAGAGGGTAGCGAACACAGATACGCAGTATTTT. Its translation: CASSPFGLAPERVANTDTQYF.

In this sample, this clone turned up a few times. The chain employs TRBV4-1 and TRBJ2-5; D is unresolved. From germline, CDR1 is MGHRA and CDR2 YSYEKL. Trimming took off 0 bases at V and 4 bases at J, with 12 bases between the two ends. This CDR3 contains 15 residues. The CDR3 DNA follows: TGCGCCAGCAGCCAAGATCTGGGGTACGGAGAGACCCAGTACTTC. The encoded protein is CASSQDLGYGETQYF.

Here the CDR3 DNA reads TGCAGTGCCATACCCATCGAGCAGTACTTC. It is translated as CSAIPIEQYF. The V gene is TRBV20-1, the J gene TRBJ2-7; the D is unclear. V was clipped by 6 bases and J by 6 bases, with 9 bases between them. This CDR3 comprises 10 residues. The germline V gene encodes CDR1 DFQATT and CDR2 SNEGSKA (reference sequence).

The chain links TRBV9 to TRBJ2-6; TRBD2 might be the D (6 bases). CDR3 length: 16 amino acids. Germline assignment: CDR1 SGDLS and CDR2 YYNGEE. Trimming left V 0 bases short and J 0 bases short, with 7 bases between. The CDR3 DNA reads TGTGCCAGCAGCGTAGCGGGAGTCTCTGGGGCCAACGTCCTGACTTTC. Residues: CASSVAGVSGANVLTF.

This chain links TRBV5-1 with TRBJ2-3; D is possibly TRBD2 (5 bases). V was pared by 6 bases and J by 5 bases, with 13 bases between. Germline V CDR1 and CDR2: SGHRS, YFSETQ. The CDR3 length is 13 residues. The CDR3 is CASTSLREDTQYF. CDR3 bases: TGCGCCAGCACCTCTCTTCGGGAAGATACGCAGTATTTT.

The CDR3 protein is CASILSYGREVFPEQYF. The CDR3 coding sequence is TGTGCCAGCATCCTCTCGTACGGGCGGGAGGTTTTCCCCGAGCAGTACTTC. The V call is TRBV2, the J call TRBJ2-7; TRBD2 aligns across 8 bases. V shed 7 bases and J 6 bases; nucleotides not matched to a gene: 20. In germline, CDR1 is SNHLY, CDR2 FYNNEI. The CDR3 runs to 17 residues.

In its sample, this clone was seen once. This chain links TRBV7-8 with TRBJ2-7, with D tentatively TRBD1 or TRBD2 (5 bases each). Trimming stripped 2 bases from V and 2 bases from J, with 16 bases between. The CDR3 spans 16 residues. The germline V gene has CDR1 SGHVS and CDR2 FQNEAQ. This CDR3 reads CASSLNWDHLAYEQYF. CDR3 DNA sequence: TGTGCCAGCAGCTTAAATTGGGACCATCTGGCCTACGAGCAGTACTTC.